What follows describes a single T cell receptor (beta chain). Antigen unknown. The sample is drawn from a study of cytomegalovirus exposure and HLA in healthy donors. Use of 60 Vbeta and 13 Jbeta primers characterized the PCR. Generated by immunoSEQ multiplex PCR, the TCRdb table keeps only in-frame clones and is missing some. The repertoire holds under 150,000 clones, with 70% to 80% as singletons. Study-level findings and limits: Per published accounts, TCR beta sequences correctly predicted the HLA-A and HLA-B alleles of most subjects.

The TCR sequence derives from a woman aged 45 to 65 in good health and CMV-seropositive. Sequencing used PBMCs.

CDR3 in amino acids: CASGGSGGAWQETQYF. The CDR3 DNA follows: TGTGCCAGCGGGGGTAGCGGGGGGGCCTGGCAAGAGACCCAGTACTTC. The chain is built from TRBV5-4 and TRBJ2-5; 11 bases match TRBD2. V dropped 7 bases and J dropped 2; count of bases not matched to a gene: 10. Germline V gene data show CDR1 as SGHNT and CDR2 as YYREEE (reference sequence). The CDR3 covers 16 residues.